This T cell receptor beta chain came from a study of T cell repertoires in cytomegalovirus infection. Worth noting for this clonotype: The antigen is undetermined.

TCRdb analysed the reads with MiXCR anew, one entry per CDR3 protein. The table lists approximately 590,000 distinct CDR3 sequences, roughly 43% of them singletons. The CDR3 has 15 residues. With 5 bases clipped from V and 5 bases from J, the junction kept 10 bases outside the gene matches. CDR1 and CDR2 from the germline V gene are DFQATT and SNEGSKA (reference sequence). The sequences come from cultured PBMCs, collected from culture after CMV antigen stimulation. This TCR derives from a human donor in good health (CMV status not recorded). Some clones in this sample may be carry-over from other donors' samples. V gene TRBV20-1 combines with J gene TRBJ2-1, with TRBD2 matching over 9 bases. The CDR3 loop is CSAPPPSGEDNEQFF. Here the CDR3 DNA reads TGCAGTGCTCCCCCCCCTAGCGGGGAGGACAATGAGCAGTTCTTC.